These T cell receptor beta chains were read from a single sample in a study of cytomegalovirus exposure and HLA in healthy donors. Sequenced by immunoSEQ multiplex PCR; TCRdb stores in-frame clones only, minus some. The table shows fewer than 350,000 clones, with roughly 88% occurring only once. Input material: PBMCs. The receptors were gathered from a woman younger than 35 in good health and CMV-seronegative. Each CDR3 is given with its conserved first and last residue. D genes are given only for firm matches.

CDR3 protein	V gene	J gene	D gene
CASSLRGEDEQYF	TRBV5-1	TRBJ2-7	TRBD2
CASSYTHRWAETQYF	TRBV11-2	TRBJ2-5	NA
CASIPTQGRAGYTGELFF	TRBV19	TRBJ2-2	NA
CASSLGGAVYEQYF	TRBV7-8	TRBJ2-7	NA
CASSPYSTPNTEAFF	TRBV27	TRBJ1-1	NA
CASGPAGKETQYF	TRBV28	TRBJ2-5	TRBD2
CAWRVGEAAFF	TRBV30	TRBJ1-1	NA
CASSGGGRNEQYF	TRBV7-2	TRBJ2-7	TRBD2
CASSAGLAGGWETQYF	TRBV7-7	TRBJ2-5	TRBD2
CATTTGKSNQPQHF	TRBV27	TRBJ1-5	NA
CASSPRPGGSHGYTF	TRBV18	TRBJ1-2	NA
CASSPRGFLETQYF	TRBV27	TRBJ2-5	NA
CASRRANEKLFF	TRBV7-9	TRBJ1-4	NA
CASSSRTGGGEQYF	TRBV5-1	TRBJ2-7	TRBD1
CASSFGTSGHLLPPYNEQFF	TRBV7-8	TRBJ2-1	TRBD2
CASSFVGTDTQYF	TRBV7-3	TRBJ2-3	NA
CASSTAVVSGTSIYEQYF	TRBV19	TRBJ2-7	TRBD2